These T cell receptor beta chains were read from a single sample in a study of blood T cell repertoires in COVID-19. TCRdb's table, derived via immunoSEQ multiplex PCR, lists solely in-frame clones and lacks some. The sample lists over 200,000 clones; approximately 90% were seen once. The sample taken for sequencing was peripheral blood. These receptor sequences come from a man aged 25-40 years with COVID-19, enrolled during active disease. Each CDR3 is given with its conserved first and last residue. Each record gives: V gene, D gene, clone size, J gene, CDR3 protein. A D gene is named only where the DNA matches it firmly. Only some rows state a clone size, as once, few, many or a class for expanded clones.

TRBV7-2,TRBD1,-,TRBJ2-5,CASSLVRGRETQYF
TRBV5-8,-,-,TRBJ1-2,CASSFEGGHGYTF
TRBV2,TRBD1,-,TRBJ1-2,CASSEEGQNYGYTF
TRBV10-3,TRBD2,-,TRBJ2-5,CAIQPAVSLAGEGETQYF
TRBV12-5,TRBD2,-,TRBJ2-3,CASGRGVAGGTDTQYF
TRBV5-4,TRBD2,-,TRBJ2-1,CASSSTQLAGVDNEQFF
TRBV7-2,TRBD1,-,TRBJ2-7,CASSLAGTDYEQYF
TRBV7-2,TRBD1,-,TRBJ2-1,CASSLLQGAVDEQFF
TRBV21-1,-,-,TRBJ1-2,CASSTYRQGRKLVVRGYTF
TRBV27,-,once,TRBJ2-7,CASSLRFGGGSSYEQYF
TRBV5-1,TRBD1,few,TRBJ1-4,CASSDRQGASEKLFF
TRBV18,-,-,TRBJ1-2,CASSPDSGYGYTF
TRBV27,-,-,TRBJ1-1,CASSLSAGTEAFF
TRBV19,-,once,TRBJ1-5,CASTPQTGRSNQPQHF